The subject of this entry is one T cell receptor (beta chain). This sample was taken from a study of T cells after yellow fever vaccination. TCRdb reprocessed the 5' RACE reads via MiXCR and lists one record per CDR3 protein. The sample has some 500,000 distinct CDR3 sequences, about 14% seen once. The germline V and J ends were trimmed by 7 bases and 5 bases, with 18 bases remaining between them. This CDR3 has 15 amino acids. Germline CDR1 is MNHEY and CDR2 is SVGEGT. The source material was PBMCs, sampled on the day of the yellow fever booster vaccination. The receptor was isolated from a young man who received the YFV17D yellow fever vaccine. The rearrangement links TRBV6-2 or TRBV6-3 to TRBJ1-5; maybe TRBD1 (6 bases). The CDR3 DNA sequence: TGTGCCAGCACCTACCTTCCGGACAGTGATCAGCCCCAGCATTTT. It codes for CASTYLPDSDQPQHF.